This T cell receptor beta chain was identified in a study of T cell repertoires in cytomegalovirus infection. Study details: An indication of both CMV infection and matching HLA type came from public TCR beta signatures.

The junction had 7 bases not matched to a gene; V was cut back by 4 bases and J by 2 bases. This CDR3 is built from 16 residues. Germline V gene lookup returns CDR1 MDHEN and CDR2 SYDVKM. Concerning this clonotype: Its antigen remains unidentified.

One entry per CDR3 protein results from TCRdb running MiXCR on the reads. The repertoire consists of about 740,000 distinct CDR3 sequences, with 35% to 45% occurring once and the leading ten covering 2.5% to 3%. Overall study results and limits: Summed frequency of public TCR beta families distinguished CMV carriers with the relevant HLA.

The clonotype was recovered from a human donor in good health (CMV status not recorded). Some clones in this sample may be carry-over from other donors' samples. Specimen: PBMCs. V is TRBV28 and J is TRBJ2-2; 7 bases fit TRBD2. The CDR3 loop is CASSWAWDYNTGELFF. CDR3 nucleotides: TGTGCCAGCAGTTGGGCATGGGACTACAACACCGGGGAGCTGTTTTTT.